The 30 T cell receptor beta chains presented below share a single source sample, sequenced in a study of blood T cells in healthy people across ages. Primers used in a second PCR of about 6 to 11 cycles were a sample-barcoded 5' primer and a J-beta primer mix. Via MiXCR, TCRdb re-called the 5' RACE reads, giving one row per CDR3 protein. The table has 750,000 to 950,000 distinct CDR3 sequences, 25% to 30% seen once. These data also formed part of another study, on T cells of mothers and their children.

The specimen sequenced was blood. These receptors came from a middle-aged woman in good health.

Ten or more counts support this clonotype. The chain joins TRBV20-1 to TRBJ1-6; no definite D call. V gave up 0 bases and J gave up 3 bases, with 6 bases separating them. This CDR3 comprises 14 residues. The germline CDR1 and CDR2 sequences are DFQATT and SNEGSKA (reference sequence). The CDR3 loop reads CSARDRDYNSPLHF. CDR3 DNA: TGCAGTGCTAGAGATCGTGACTATAATTCACCCCTCCACTTT.

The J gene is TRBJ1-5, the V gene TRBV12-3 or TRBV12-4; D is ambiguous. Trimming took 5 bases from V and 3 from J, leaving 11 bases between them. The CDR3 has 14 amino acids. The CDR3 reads CASSPAPDNQPQHF. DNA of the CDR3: TGTGCCAGCAGTCCCGCCCCGGACAATCAGCCCCAGCATTTT.

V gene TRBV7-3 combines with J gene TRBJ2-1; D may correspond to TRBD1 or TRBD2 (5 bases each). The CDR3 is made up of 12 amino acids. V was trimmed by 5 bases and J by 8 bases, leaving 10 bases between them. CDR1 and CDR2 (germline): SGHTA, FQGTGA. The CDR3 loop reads CASSPGTHEQFF. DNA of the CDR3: TGTGCCAGCAGCCCCGGGACCCATGAGCAGTTCTTC.

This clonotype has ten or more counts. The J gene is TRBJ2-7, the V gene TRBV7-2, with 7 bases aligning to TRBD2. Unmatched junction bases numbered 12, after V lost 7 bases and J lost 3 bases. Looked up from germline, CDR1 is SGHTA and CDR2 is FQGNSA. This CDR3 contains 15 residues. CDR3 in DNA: TGTGCCAGCACCGCCCGGAGCGGGGTTGGCTACGAGCAGTACTTC. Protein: CASTARSGVGYEQYF.

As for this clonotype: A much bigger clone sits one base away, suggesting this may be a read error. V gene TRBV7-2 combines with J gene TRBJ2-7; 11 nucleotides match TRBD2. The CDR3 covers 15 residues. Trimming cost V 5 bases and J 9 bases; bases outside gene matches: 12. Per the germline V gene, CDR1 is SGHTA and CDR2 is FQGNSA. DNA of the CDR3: TGTGCCAGCAGCACACTAGCGGGGGTGAACCACGGGCAGTACTTC. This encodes CASSTLAGVNHGQYF.

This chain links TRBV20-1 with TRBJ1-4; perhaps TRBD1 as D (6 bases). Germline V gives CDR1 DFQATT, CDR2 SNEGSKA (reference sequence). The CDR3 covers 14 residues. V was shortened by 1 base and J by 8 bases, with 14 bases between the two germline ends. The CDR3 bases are TGCAGTGCTAGAGCAGGAGGGGGGCGGGAAAAACTGTTTTTT. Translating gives CSARAGGGREKLFF.

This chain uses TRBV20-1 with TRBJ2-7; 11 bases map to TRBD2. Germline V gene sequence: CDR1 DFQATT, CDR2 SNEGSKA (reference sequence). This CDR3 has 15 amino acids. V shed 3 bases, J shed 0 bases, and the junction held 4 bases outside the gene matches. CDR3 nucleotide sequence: TGCAGTGCTAGTGAGACTAGCGGGGTCTCCTACGAGCAGTACTTC. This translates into CSASETSGVSYEQYF.

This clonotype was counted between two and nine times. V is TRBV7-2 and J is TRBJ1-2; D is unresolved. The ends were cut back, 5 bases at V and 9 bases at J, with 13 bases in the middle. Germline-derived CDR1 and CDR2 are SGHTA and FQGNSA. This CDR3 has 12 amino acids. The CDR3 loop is CASSPLGRRYTF. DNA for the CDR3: TGTGCCAGCAGCCCCCTGGGTCGTCGCTACACCTTC.

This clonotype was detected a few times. The CDR3 sequence is CASSLDRAVGAFF. The CDR3 coding sequence is TGCGCCAGCAGCTTGGACAGAGCGGTTGGGGCTTTCTTT. This rearrangement joins TRBV5-1 to TRBJ1-1; D gene ambiguous. The CDR3 extends over 13 amino acids. The germline V gene has CDR1 SGHRS and CDR2 YFSETQ. The V and J ends lost 0 bases and 11 bases respectively, with 14 bases between them.

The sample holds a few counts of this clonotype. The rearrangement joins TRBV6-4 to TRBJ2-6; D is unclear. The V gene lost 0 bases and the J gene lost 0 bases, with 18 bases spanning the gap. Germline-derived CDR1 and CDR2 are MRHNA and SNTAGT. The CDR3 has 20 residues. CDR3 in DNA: TGTGCCAGCAGTGACTCGACTTATGGCACAGCTATCTCTGGGGCCAACGTCCTGACTTTC. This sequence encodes CASSDSTYGTAISGANVLTF.

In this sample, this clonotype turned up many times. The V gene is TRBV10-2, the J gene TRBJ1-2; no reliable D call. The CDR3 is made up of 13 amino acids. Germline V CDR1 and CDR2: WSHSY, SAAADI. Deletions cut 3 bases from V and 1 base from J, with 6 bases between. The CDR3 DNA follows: TGCGCCAGCAGTGATGGCATTAACTATGGCTACACCTTC. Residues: CASSDGINYGYTF.

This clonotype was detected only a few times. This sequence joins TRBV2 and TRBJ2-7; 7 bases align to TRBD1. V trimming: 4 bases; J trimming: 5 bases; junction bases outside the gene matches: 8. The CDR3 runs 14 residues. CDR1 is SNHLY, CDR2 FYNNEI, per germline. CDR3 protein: CASSVPGTVHEQYF. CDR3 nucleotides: TGTGCCAGCAGTGTCCCCGGGACAGTCCACGAGCAGTACTTC. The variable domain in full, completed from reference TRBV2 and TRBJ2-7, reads EPEVTQTPSHQVTQMGQEVILRCVPISNHLYFYWYRQILGQKVEFLVSFYNNEISEKSEIFDDQFSVERPDGSNFTLKIRSTKLEDSAMYFCASSVPGTVHEQYFGPGTRLTVT.

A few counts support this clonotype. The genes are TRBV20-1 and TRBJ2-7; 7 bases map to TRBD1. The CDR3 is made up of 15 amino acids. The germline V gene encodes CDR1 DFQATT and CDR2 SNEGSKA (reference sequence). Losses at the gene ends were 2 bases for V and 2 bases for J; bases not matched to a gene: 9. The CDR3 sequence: CSARTPTGKPYEQYF. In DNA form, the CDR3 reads TGCAGTGCTAGAACTCCGACAGGGAAACCCTACGAGCAGTACTTC.

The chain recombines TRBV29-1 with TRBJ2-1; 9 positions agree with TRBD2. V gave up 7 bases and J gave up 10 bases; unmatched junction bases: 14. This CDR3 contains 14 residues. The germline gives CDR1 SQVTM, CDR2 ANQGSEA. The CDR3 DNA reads TGCAGCGCCGGGGGCGCTAGCGGGACGGGCGAGCAGTTCTTC. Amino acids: CSAGGASGTGEQFF.

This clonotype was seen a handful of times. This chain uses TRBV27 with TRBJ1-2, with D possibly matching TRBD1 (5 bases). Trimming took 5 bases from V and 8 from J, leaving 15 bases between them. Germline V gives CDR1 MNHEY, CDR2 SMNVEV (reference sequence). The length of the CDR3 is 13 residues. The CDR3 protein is CASSPLDRLGYTF. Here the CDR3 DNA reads TGTGCCAGCAGTCCCCTCGACAGACTAGGCTACACCTTC.

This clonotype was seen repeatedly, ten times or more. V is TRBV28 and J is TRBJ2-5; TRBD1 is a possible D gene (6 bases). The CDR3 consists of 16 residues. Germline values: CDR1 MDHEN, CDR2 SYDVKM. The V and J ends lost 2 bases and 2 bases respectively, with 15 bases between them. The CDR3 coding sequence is TGTGCCAGCAGTTTACCTCAGGGGCAGAGACAAGAGACCCAGTACTTC. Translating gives CASSLPQGQRQETQYF.

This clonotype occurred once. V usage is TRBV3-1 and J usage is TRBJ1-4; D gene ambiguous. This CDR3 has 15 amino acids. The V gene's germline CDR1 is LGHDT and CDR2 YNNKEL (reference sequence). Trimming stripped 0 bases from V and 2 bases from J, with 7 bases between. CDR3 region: CASSQEMQTNEKLFF. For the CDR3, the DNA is TGTGCCAGCAGCCAAGAGATGCAGACTAATGAAAAACTGTTTTTT.

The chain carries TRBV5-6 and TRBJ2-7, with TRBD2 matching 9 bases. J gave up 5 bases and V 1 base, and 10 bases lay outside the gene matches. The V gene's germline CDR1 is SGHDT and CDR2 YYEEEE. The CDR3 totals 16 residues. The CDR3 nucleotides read TGTGCCAGCAGCTTGAGCGGGACTAGCAGATTCCACGAGCAGTACTTC. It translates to CASSLSGTSRFHEQYF.

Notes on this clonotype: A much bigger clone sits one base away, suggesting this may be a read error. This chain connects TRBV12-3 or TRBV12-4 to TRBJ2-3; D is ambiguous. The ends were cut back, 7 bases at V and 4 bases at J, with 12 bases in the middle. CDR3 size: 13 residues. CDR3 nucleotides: TGTGCCAGCACCGGAGTAGCCGCAGATACGCAGTATTTT. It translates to CASTGVAADTQYF.

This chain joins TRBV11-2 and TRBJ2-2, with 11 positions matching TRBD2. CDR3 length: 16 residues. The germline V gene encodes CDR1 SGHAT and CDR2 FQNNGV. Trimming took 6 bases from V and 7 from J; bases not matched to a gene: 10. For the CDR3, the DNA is TGTGCCAGCAGACCAATAGCGGGGGGGGTACGCGGGGAGCTGTTTTTT. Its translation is CASRPIAGGVRGELFF.

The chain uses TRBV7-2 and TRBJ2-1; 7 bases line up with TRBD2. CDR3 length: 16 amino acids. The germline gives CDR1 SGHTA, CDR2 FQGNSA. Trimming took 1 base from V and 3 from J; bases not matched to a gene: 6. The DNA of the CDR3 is TGTGCCAGCAGCTTAGAGGTTGGCGGGGGCTACAATGAGCAGTTCTTC. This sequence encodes CASSLEVGGGYNEQFF.

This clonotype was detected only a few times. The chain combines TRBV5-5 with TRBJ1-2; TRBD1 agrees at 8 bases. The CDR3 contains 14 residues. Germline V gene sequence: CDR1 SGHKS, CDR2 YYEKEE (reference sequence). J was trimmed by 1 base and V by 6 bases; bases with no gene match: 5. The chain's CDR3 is CASTLDRGNYGYTF. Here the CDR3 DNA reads TGTGCCAGCACCCTTGACAGGGGTAACTATGGCTACACCTTC.

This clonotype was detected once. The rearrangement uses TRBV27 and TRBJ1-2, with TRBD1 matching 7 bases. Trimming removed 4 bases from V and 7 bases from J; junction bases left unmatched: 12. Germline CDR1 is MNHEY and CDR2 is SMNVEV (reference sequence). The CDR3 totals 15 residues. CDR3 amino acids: CASSSSLNRGGGYTF. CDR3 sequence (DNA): TGTGCCAGCAGTTCCTCACTCAACAGGGGCGGTGGCTACACCTTC.

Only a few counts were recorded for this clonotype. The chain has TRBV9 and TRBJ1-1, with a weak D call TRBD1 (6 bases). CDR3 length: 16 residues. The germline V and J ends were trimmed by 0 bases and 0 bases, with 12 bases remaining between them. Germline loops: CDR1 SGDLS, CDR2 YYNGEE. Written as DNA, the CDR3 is TGTGCCAGCAGCGTAGCAATCGGACAGCTGAACACTGAAGCTTTCTTT. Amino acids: CASSVAIGQLNTEAFF.

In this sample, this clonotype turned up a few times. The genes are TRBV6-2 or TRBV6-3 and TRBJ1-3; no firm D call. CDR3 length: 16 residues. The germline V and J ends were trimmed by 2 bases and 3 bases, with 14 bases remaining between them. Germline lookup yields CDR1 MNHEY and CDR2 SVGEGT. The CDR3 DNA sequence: TGTGCCAGCAGTTACCGCGGGGAAGTCGGTGGAAACACCATATATTTT. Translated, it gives CASSYRGEVGGNTIYF.

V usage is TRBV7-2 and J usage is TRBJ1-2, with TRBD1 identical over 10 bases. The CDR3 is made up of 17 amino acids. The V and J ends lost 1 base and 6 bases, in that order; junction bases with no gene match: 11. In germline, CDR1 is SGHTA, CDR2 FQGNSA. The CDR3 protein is CASSLEGQGILLHGYTF. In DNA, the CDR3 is TGTGCCAGCAGCTTAGAGGGACAGGGGATATTATTACATGGCTACACCTTC.

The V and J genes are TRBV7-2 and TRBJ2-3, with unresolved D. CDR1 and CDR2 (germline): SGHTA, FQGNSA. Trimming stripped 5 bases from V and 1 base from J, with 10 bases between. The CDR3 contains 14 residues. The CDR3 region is CASSLADRTDTQYF. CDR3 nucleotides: TGTGCCAGCAGCCTTGCCGATCGCACAGATACGCAGTATTTT. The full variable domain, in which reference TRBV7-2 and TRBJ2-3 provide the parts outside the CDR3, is GAGVSQSPSNKVTEKGKDVELRCDPISGHTALYWYRQSLGQGLEFLIYFQGNSAPDKSGLPSDRFSAERTGGSVSTLTIQRTQQEDSAVYLCASSLADRTDTQYFGPGTRLTVL.

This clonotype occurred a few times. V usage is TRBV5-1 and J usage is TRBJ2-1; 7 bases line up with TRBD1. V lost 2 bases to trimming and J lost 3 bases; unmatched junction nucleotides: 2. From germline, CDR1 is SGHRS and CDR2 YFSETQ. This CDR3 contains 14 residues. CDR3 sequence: CASSFTGDYNEQFF. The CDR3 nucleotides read TGCGCCAGCAGCTTTACAGGGGACTACAATGAGCAGTTCTTC.

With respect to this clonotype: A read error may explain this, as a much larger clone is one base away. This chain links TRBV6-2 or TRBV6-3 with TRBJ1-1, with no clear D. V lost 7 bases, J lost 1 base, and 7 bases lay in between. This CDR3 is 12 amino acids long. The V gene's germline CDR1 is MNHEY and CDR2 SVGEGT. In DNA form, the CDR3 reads TGTGCCAGCACGAGGCCGAACACTGAAGCTTTCTTT. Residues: CASTRPNTEAFF.

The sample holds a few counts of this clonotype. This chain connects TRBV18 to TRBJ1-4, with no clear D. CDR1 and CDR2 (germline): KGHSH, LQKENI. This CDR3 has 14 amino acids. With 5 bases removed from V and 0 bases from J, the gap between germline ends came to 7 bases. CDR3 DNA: TGTGCCAGCTCAGGCAGCTCAACTAATGAAAAACTGTTTTTT. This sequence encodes CASSGSSTNEKLFF.